Each of the 20 T cell receptor beta chains below was sequenced from the same sample in a study of control samples from healthy donors and cancer patients. The assay was immunoSEQ multiplex PCR, and TCRdb's table has in-frame clones only and misses some. The data contain under 200,000 clones, around nine tenths of them singletons. The sequencing input was blood. The source of these receptors is a woman aged 30 to 39 in good health.

In this sample, this clone turned up once. The gene calls are TRBV5-1 and TRBJ2-2; TRBD2 agrees at 14 bases. Germline V gene lookup returns CDR1 SGHRS and CDR2 YFSETQ. This CDR3 has 19 residues. Unmatched junction bases numbered 13, after V lost 4 bases and J lost 5 bases. In DNA form, the CDR3 reads TGCGCCAGCAGCCTCGGGGGACTAGCGGGAGAAACGGGGACCGGGGAGCTGTTTTTT. This translates into CASSLGGLAGETGTGELFF.

The V gene is TRBV28, the J gene TRBJ1-1, with 7 bases that match TRBD1. The CDR3 totals 14 residues. Germline V gene lookup returns CDR1 MDHEN and CDR2 SYDVKM. Trimming took 3 bases from V and 4 from J; bases not matched to a gene: 5. The CDR3 reads CASSFFTGATEAFF. The CDR3 DNA reads TGTGCCAGCAGTTTTTTCACAGGGGCCACTGAAGCTTTCTTT.

The chain recombines TRBV24-1 with TRBJ2-2; D gene uncertain. This CDR3 comprises 12 residues. Germline V CDR1 and CDR2: KGHDR, SFDVKD. Trimming pared 8 bases from V and 7 bases from J, leaving 10 bases between. DNA of the CDR3: TGTGCCACCACTTCGGTGTTCGGGGAGCTGTTTTTT. Encoded protein: CATTSVFGELFF.

A single count supports this clone. This chain joins TRBV9 and TRBJ1-1; D not resolved. V was trimmed by 0 bases and J by 3 bases, leaving 6 bases between them. The CDR3 has 13 amino acids. Germline CDR1 SGDLS, CDR2 YYNGEE. CDR3 residues: CASSVAVDTEAFF. The CDR3 coding sequence is TGTGCCAGCAGCGTAGCCGTGGACACTGAAGCTTTCTTT.

The chain combines TRBV5-1 with TRBJ2-7; D unresolved. CDR1 SGHRS and CDR2 YFSETQ come from the germline V gene. Deletions cut 1 base from V and 2 bases from J, with 10 bases between. The CDR3 totals 14 residues. This chain's CDR3 is CASSLSPAAYEQYF. The DNA for the CDR3 is TGCGCCAGCAGCTTGTCCCCAGCCGCCTACGAGCAGTACTTC.

The rearrangement joins TRBV3-1 (or the pseudogene TRBV3-2) to TRBJ2-7, with D possibly TRBD1 on 5 matching bases. CDR1 is LGHDT and CDR2 is YNNKEL in the germline V gene (reference sequence). CDR3 length equals 15 residues. V lost 0 bases and J 6 bases, leaving 15 bases between the germline ends. CDR3 DNA sequence: TGTGCCAGCAGCCAAGATGGGGCGAAGATGCGCGAGCAGTACTTC. Protein: CASSQDGAKMREQYF.

The chain recombines TRBV10-3 with TRBJ1-5; D may be TRBD1 (6 bases). CDR1 and CDR2 (germline): ENHRY, SYGVKD. The CDR3 sequence is 14 residues long. The V and J ends lost 8 bases and 0 bases respectively, with 11 bases between them. CDR3 nucleotide sequence: TGTGCCATCGGGGACACCTTTAGCAATCAGCCCCAGCATTTT. Its protein is CAIGDTFSNQPQHF.

The chain carries TRBV6-5 and TRBJ1-1, with TRBD1 matching 8 bases. The germline V gene has CDR1 MNHEY and CDR2 SVGAGI. Trimming at V came to 4 bases and at J to 1 base, leaving 2 bases not matched to a gene. This CDR3 is built from 14 residues. The CDR3 sequence: CASSWDRKNTEAFF. The CDR3 DNA is TGTGCCAGCAGTTGGGACAGGAAGAACACTGAAGCTTTCTTT.

This clone was seen a handful of times. This chain links TRBV7-9 with TRBJ1-3, with 7 bases lining up with TRBD1. The germline CDR1 and CDR2 sequences are SEHNR and FQNEAQ (reference sequence). The CDR3 runs to 14 residues. V dropped 5 bases and J dropped 8; count of bases not matched to a gene: 9. CDR3 residues: CASSPLDRVDTIYF. As DNA, the CDR3 is TGTGCCAGCAGCCCTCTTGACAGGGTCGACACCATATATTTT. Using reference TRBV7-9 and TRBJ1-3 for the parts outside the CDR3, the full variable domain is DTGVSQNPRHKITKRGQNVTFRCDPISEHNRLYWYRQTLGQGPEFLTYFQNEAQLEKSRLLSDRFSAERPKGSFSTLEIQRTEQGDSAMYLCASSPLDRVDTIYFGEGSWLTVV.

The gene calls are TRBV4-1 and TRBJ2-3; D perhaps matches TRBD1 (5 bases). Trimming cost V 6 bases and J 1 base, with 8 bases left between them. The germline gives CDR1 MGHRA, CDR2 YSYEKL. This CDR3 comprises 13 residues. The CDR3 sequence is CASRGPGTDTQYF. The CDR3 bases are TGCGCCAGCAGGGGGCCGGGCACAGATACGCAGTATTTT.

This rearrangement joins TRBV6-5 to TRBJ2-1, with 15 bases fitting TRBD2. Unmatched junction bases numbered 6, after V lost 8 bases and J lost 7 bases. The germline CDR1 and CDR2 sequences are MNHEY and SVGAGI. The CDR3 contains 15 residues. The CDR3, as DNA: TGTGCCAGCGAGGGGACTAGCGGGAGGAGGAATGAGCAGTTCTTC. Amino acids: CASEGTSGRRNEQFF.

In nucleotides, the CDR3 is TGTGCCAGCAGCCCTCAGATCTATGGCTACACCTTC. It codes for CASSPQIYGYTF. The chain recombines TRBV11-3 with TRBJ1-2, with D uncertain. Trimming cost V 5 bases and J 4 bases, with 8 bases left between them. The CDR3 consists of 12 residues. CDR1 is SGHNT, CDR2 YENEEA, per germline.

The rearrangement links TRBV7-9 to TRBJ2-7; 8 bases match TRBD1. V was pared by 4 bases and J by 0 bases, with 8 bases of the junction left unmatched. This CDR3 region has 16 residues. The germline CDR1 and CDR2 sequences are SEHNR and FQNEAQ (reference sequence). The CDR3 protein is CASSSRPGQDSYEQYF. CDR3 DNA: TGTGCCAGCAGCTCCAGACCGGGACAGGACTCCTACGAGCAGTACTTC.

The chain joins TRBV6-5 to TRBJ1-6; TRBD1 might be the D (6 bases). V was trimmed by 8 bases and J by 4 bases, leaving 15 bases between them. This CDR3 has 15 residues. Germline V gives CDR1 MNHEY, CDR2 SVGAGI. CDR3 sequence (DNA): TGTGCCAGCGTTAGGGGGACCGATTATAATTCACCCCTCCACTTT. This sequence encodes CASVRGTDYNSPLHF.

In its sample, this clone was seen once. J is TRBJ2-5 and V is TRBV5-4; D remains unclear. Germline V lookup: CDR1 SGHNT, CDR2 YYREEE (reference sequence). Trimming shortened V by 4 bases and J by 5 bases, and 15 bases separated the two germline ends. This CDR3 is built from 14 residues. In nucleotides, the CDR3 is TGTGCCAGCAGCACGCCCATGGCCCCGGAGACCCAGTACTTC. Translation gives CASSTPMAPETQYF.

V usage is TRBV7-9 and J usage is TRBJ1-5; the D is unclear. Germline V gene lookup returns CDR1 SEHNR and CDR2 FQNEAQ (reference sequence). The CDR3 is 15 amino acids. Trimming cost V 1 base and J 2 bases, with 9 bases left between them. As DNA, the CDR3 is TGTGCCAGCAGCTTAGGAAGTGGGGGCAATCAGCCCCAGCATTTT. It specifies CASSLGSGGNQPQHF.

The chain joins TRBV19 to TRBJ1-5; D is undetermined. V dropped 1 base and J dropped 4 bases, with 11 bases sitting between them. Per the germline V gene, CDR1 is LNHDA and CDR2 is SQIVND (reference sequence). The CDR3 loop spans 15 amino acids. The CDR3 is CASSIGAQTNQPQHF. CDR3 DNA: TGTGCCAGTAGTATAGGGGCCCAAACTAATCAGCCCCAGCATTTT. Full variable domain (remainder filled in from reference TRBV19 and TRBJ1-5): DGGITQSPKYLFRKEGQNVTLSCEQNLNHDAMYWYRQDPGQGLRLIYYSQIVNDFQKGDIAEGYSVSREKKESFPLTVTSAQKNPTAFYLCASSIGAQTNQPQHFGDGTRLSIL.

The chain couples TRBV4-2 to TRBJ2-3; 11 nucleotides line up with TRBD2. The CDR3 has 16 residues. J lost 4 bases, V lost 2 bases, and 5 bases had no gene match. Germline V gives CDR1 LGHNA, CDR2 YNFKEQ. The CDR3 spells CASSQLAGGSADTQYF. Written as DNA, the CDR3 is TGTGCCAGCAGCCAACTAGCGGGAGGTTCGGCAGATACGCAGTATTTT.

The CDR3 is CASSLGVASRLGDGYTF. The CDR3 nucleotides are TGTGCCAGCAGCTTAGGAGTGGCGTCGCGACTTGGGGATGGCTACACCTTC. The rearrangement joins TRBV7-2 to TRBJ1-2, with D hard to call. V was cut by 1 base and J by 6 bases, with 21 bases left in between. Looked up from germline, CDR1 is SGHTA and CDR2 is FQGNSA. This CDR3 comprises 17 residues. The entire variable domain, with the rest obtained from reference TRBV7-2 and TRBJ1-2, is as follows: GAGVSQSPSNKVTEKGKDVELRCDPISGHTALYWYRQSLGQGLEFLIYFQGNSAPDKSGLPSDRFSAERTGGSVSTLTIQRTQQEDSAVYLCASSLGVASRLGDGYTFGSGTRLTVV.

In its sample, this clone was seen a few times. This chain connects TRBV5-1 to TRBJ1-2; 7 bases agree with TRBD1. The germline V gene has CDR1 SGHRS and CDR2 YFSETQ. V lost 4 bases and J lost 4; bases outside the gene matches: 4. The CDR3 consists of 13 residues. CDR3 sequence (DNA): TGCGCCAGCAGCCCGCGACAGGGCTATGGCTACACCTTC. Encoded protein: CASSPRQGYGYTF.